Following are 7 T cell receptor beta chains from one sample sequenced in a study of blood T cell repertoires in COVID-19. The assay was immunoSEQ multiplex PCR, and TCRdb's table has in-frame clones only and misses some. The table records about 230,000 clones, approximately 87% of them present only once. Sample: peripheral blood. The receptor set was obtained from a woman in her 70s with active or convalescent COVID-19.

The chain links TRBV28 to TRBJ2-7, with a possible D match to TRBD2 (6 bases). Germline CDR1 reads MDHEN; CDR2 reads SYDVKM. This CDR3 contains 12 residues. V lost 8 bases and J lost 8, with 16 bases in between. In DNA form, the CDR3 reads TGTGCCAGCGGGAGTGCAGGGAGGCAGCAGTACTTC. It encodes CASGSAGRQQYF.

The chain is built from TRBV10-3 and TRBJ1-2; TRBD1 matches 7 bases. V lost 2 bases, J lost 5 bases, and 2 bases stayed unmatched. This CDR3 spans 13 amino acids. Germline CDR1 reads ENHRY; CDR2 reads SYGVKD. Written as DNA, the CDR3 is TGTGCCATCAGTGAGGACAGGGAGTATGGCTACACCTTC. It is translated as CAISEDREYGYTF.

The rearrangement uses TRBV6-6 and TRBJ1-1, with D perhaps TRBD1 (6 bases). V was cut by 5 bases and J by 0 bases, with 13 bases left in between. The CDR3 is made up of 15 amino acids. CDR1 MNHNY and CDR2 SVGAGI come from the germline V gene (reference sequence). The CDR3, as DNA: TGTGCCAGCAGTCCATCGACAGGCCTGAACACTGAAGCTTTCTTT. Protein: CASSPSTGLNTEAFF.

This clone came up a few times. The chain couples TRBV5-4 to TRBJ1-2; 7 nucleotides line up with TRBD1. CDR1 is SGHNT, CDR2 YYREEE, per germline (reference sequence). The CDR3 is made up of 14 amino acids. V was clipped by 4 bases and J by 4 bases; unmatched bases: 7. CDR3 loop: CASSTIGQAYGYTF. Written as DNA, the CDR3 is TGTGCCAGCAGCACCATCGGACAGGCCTATGGCTACACCTTC.

This chain joins TRBV30 and TRBJ2-7; perhaps TRBD1 as D (6 bases). This CDR3 contains 14 residues. CDR1 and CDR2 from the germline V gene are GTSNPN and SVGIG (reference sequence). V dropped 4 bases and J dropped 6 bases, with 19 bases sitting between them. CDR3: CAWKGDPASGEQYF. CDR3 in DNA: TGTGCCTGGAAGGGGGACCCCGCGTCAGGCGAGCAGTACTTC.

The chain joins TRBV5-8 to TRBJ1-4; no clear D gene. This CDR3 is 15 amino acids long. Germline assignment: CDR1 SGHTS and CDR2 YDEGEE. With 6 bases removed from V and 3 bases from J, the gap between germline ends came to 15 bases. The CDR3 DNA sequence: TGTGCCAGCACCTCTGGAGTGTTGTCTAATGAAAAACTGTTTTTT. Its translation: CASTSGVLSNEKLFF. The full variable domain, completed using reference TRBV5-8 and TRBJ1-4, is EAGVTQSPTHLIKTRGQQATLRCSPISGHTSVYWYQQALGLGLQFLLWYDEGEERNRGNFPPRFSGRQFPNYSSELNVNALELEDSALYLCASTSGVLSNEKLFFGSGTQLSVL.

The CDR3: CASSPPQITYEQYF. CDR3 nucleotide sequence: TGTGCCAGCAGTCCACCCCAGATTACCTACGAGCAGTACTTC. The chain has TRBV28 and TRBJ2-7; D is unresolved. The CDR3 is made up of 14 amino acids. Trimming shortened V by 5 bases and J by 2 bases, and 13 bases separated the two germline ends. Germline V CDR1 and CDR2: MDHEN, SYDVKM.